These 32 T cell receptor beta chains share one sample of origin, sequenced in a study of graft-versus-host responses after intestinal transplantation. These receptors' antigens are unknown. The method was immunoSEQ multiplex PCR; TCRdb's version includes in-frame clones alone and lacks a portion of them. This sample yields tens of thousands of clones, of which 70% to 85% are seen a single time; less than 0.5% belongs to the top ten. The sample in question was unstimulated CD4+ T cells sorted from spleen or lymph node cells, obtained before transplant. Every receptor here comes from a human donor who was the organ donor for an intestinal transplant.

This chain uses TRBV4-1 with TRBJ2-1, with 12 nucleotides matching TRBD2. Germline-derived CDR1 and CDR2 are MGHRA and YSYEKL. The CDR3 totals 21 residues. V lost 1 base to trimming and J lost 6 bases; unmatched junction nucleotides: 19. The CDR3 loop is CASSQAILPILAGGEGNEQFF. The CDR3 coding sequence is TGCGCCAGCAGCCAAGCCATCCTCCCGATACTAGCGGGAGGTGAGGGCAATGAGCAGTTCTTC.

The chain is built from TRBV5-4 and TRBJ2-1; 15 nucleotides agree with TRBD2. CDR3 length: 16 amino acids. Per the germline V gene, CDR1 is SGHNT and CDR2 is YYREEE (reference sequence). Unmatched junction bases numbered 3, after V lost 4 bases and J lost 4 bases. The chain's CDR3 is CASSTGTSGGYNEQFF. DNA of the CDR3: TGTGCCAGCAGCACCGGGACTAGCGGGGGGTACAATGAGCAGTTCTTC.

The V gene is TRBV25-1, the J gene TRBJ1-2; possible D gene TRBD1, 6 bases. Germline lookup yields CDR1 MGHDK and CDR2 SYGVNS. Trimming pared 3 bases from V and 6 bases from J, leaving 14 bases between. CDR3 length equals 14 residues. The CDR3 here is CASSDRPRGDGYTF. CDR3 DNA sequence: TGTGCCAGCAGTGACAGGCCCAGGGGCGATGGCTACACCTTC.

This clone has more than one count but fewer than ten. The chain joins TRBV6-5 to TRBJ1-2; D gene ambiguous. The V end lost 8 bases, the J end lost 4 bases, and 11 bases lay between the germline ends. There are 12 residues in the CDR3. Per the germline V gene, CDR1 is MNHEY and CDR2 is SVGAGI. The CDR3 DNA reads TGTGCCAGCGTCGGGCCAGCCTATGGCTACACCTTC. Its translation is CASVGPAYGYTF.

The V and J genes are TRBV7-8 and TRBJ2-3, with 8 bases lining up with TRBD1. In germline, CDR1 is SGHVS, CDR2 FQNEAQ. The ends lost 2 bases at V and 2 bases at J; junction bases unmatched: 3. This CDR3 comprises 15 residues. CDR3 sequence: CASSLQGASTDTQYF. CDR3 sequence (DNA): TGTGCCAGCAGCTTACAGGGGGCTTCCACAGATACGCAGTATTTT.

The chain has TRBV2 and TRBJ2-5, with 8 bases fitting TRBD1. The CDR3 contains 13 residues. The junction had 6 bases not matched to a gene; V was cut back by 8 bases and J by 4 bases. The germline V gene has CDR1 SNHLY and CDR2 FYNNEI. The CDR3 region has the DNA TGTGCCAGCCCAATCAGGGGGCGAGAGACCCAGTACTTC. Translating gives CASPIRGRETQYF.

The rearrangement joins TRBV19 to TRBJ2-6; tentatively, D is TRBD1 (6 bases). The CDR3 is made up of 16 amino acids. CDR1 is LNHDA, CDR2 SQIVND, per germline (reference sequence). The V and J ends lost 7 bases and 1 base respectively, with 14 bases between them. DNA for the CDR3: TGTGCCAGTACCCAAATAGGGGGATCTGGGGCCAACGTCCTGACTTTC. Its translation is CASTQIGGSGANVLTF.

This sequence joins TRBV7-2 and TRBJ2-2; D remains unclear. Germline V gene sequence: CDR1 SGHTA, CDR2 FQGNSA. The length of the CDR3 is 16 residues. Trimming cost V 3 bases and J 0 bases, with 11 bases left between them. Here the CDR3 reads CASSLTAGSNTGELFF. The DNA of the CDR3 is TGTGCCAGCAGCTTGACTGCCGGGTCGAACACCGGGGAGCTGTTTTTT.

This rearrangement joins TRBV9 to TRBJ2-7, with 10 bases fitting TRBD2. The CDR3 is 16 amino acids. Trimming cost V 0 bases and J 3 bases; bases outside gene matches: 6. From germline, CDR1 is SGDLS and CDR2 YYNGEE. CDR3 bases: TGTGCCAGCAGCGTAGGGGCTAGCGGGGGAGACTACGAGCAGTACTTC. Its protein is CASSVGASGGDYEQYF.

The chain has TRBV12-5 and TRBJ1-5; TRBD1 matches 9 bases. With V trimmed by 7 bases and J by 3 bases, 7 bases remained unmatched. Germline lookup yields CDR1 LGHNT and CDR2 FRNRAP. The CDR3 runs 15 residues. The CDR3 DNA reads as TGTGCTAGTGCCACCGGGACAGGGTACAATCAGCCCCAGCATTTT. Encoded protein: CASATGTGYNQPQHF.

J is TRBJ1-4 and V is TRBV10-3; possible D gene TRBD1, 6 bases. This CDR3 contains 14 residues. Germline CDR1 ENHRY, CDR2 SYGVKD. The ends were cut back, 0 bases at V and 7 bases at J, with 9 bases in the middle. CDR3: CAISESLGAEKLFF. CDR3 nucleotides: TGTGCCATCAGTGAGTCGTTGGGGGCTGAAAAACTGTTTTTT.

This clone was detected only a few times. The chain couples TRBV2 to TRBJ2-1, with TRBD2 matching over 14 bases. The germline V gene has CDR1 SNHLY and CDR2 FYNNEI. This CDR3 is 14 amino acids long. Trimming took 8 bases from V and 8 from J; bases not matched to a gene: 5. CDR3 coding DNA: TGTGCCAGCCGATGGACTAGCGGGGGGTATGAGCAGTTCTTC. This codes for CASRWTSGGYEQFF.

V and J are TRBV4-3 and TRBJ1-2; D might be TRBD1 (6 bases). The V end was cut by 0 bases, the J end by 5 bases, with 13 bases between. The CDR3 runs 15 residues. The germline gives CDR1 LGHNA, CDR2 YSLEER. The CDR3 DNA sequence: TGCGCCAGCAGCCAAGAAGAGGACAGAATTTATGGCTACACCTTC. Protein sequence: CASSQEEDRIYGYTF.

The chain couples TRBV4-3 to TRBJ1-2, with no clear D. This CDR3 contains 14 residues. Between the trimmed V and J ends, which lost 0 bases and 4 bases, there was a span of 9 bases. From germline, CDR1 is LGHNA and CDR2 YSLEER. The CDR3 region has the DNA TGCGCCAGCAGCCAAGATGAGGGCCCCTATGGCTACACCTTC. Translating gives CASSQDEGPYGYTF.

The chain couples TRBV18 to TRBJ1-2; TRBD1 matches at 7 bases. Germline V CDR1 and CDR2: KGHSH, LQKENI. V lost 0 bases and J lost 4; bases outside the gene matches: 8. The CDR3 is 16 residues long. CDR3 bases: TGTGCCAGCTCACCACCCGCTGAGACAGGGATCTATGGCTACACCTTC. Its translation: CASSPPAETGIYGYTF.

The chain carries TRBV27 and TRBJ1-2, with D perhaps TRBD1 (6 bases). The CDR3 spans 15 residues. In germline, CDR1 is MNHEY, CDR2 SMNVEV (reference sequence). The V gene lost 2 bases and the J gene lost 0 bases, with 10 bases spanning the gap. The CDR3 protein is CASSLNGTPNYGYTF. CDR3 coding DNA: TGTGCCAGCAGTTTAAACGGGACACCTAACTATGGCTACACCTTC.

Turning to this clone: The sample has other DNA sequences that encode this CDR3 too. The gene calls are TRBV7-2 and TRBJ2-2; D assignment may be TRBD1 or TRBD2 (5 bases each). Trimming left V 0 bases short and J 3 bases short, with 5 bases between. There are 14 residues in the CDR3. CDR1 and CDR2 from the germline V gene are SGHTA and FQGNSA. The CDR3 spells CASSLAGDTGELFF. CDR3 nucleotide sequence: TGTGCCAGCAGCTTAGCGGGGGACACCGGGGAGCTGTTTTTT.

The chain uses TRBV29-1 and TRBJ1-1; the D gene is possibly TRBD1 (5 bases). The CDR3 spans 13 residues. V was pared by 6 bases and J by 5 bases, with 16 bases between. The germline V gene has CDR1 SQVTM and CDR2 ANQGSEA. In DNA, the CDR3 is TGCAGCGTAGGGGAGGGTAGGGGTACTGAAGCTTTCTTT. Translating it yields CSVGEGRGTEAFF.

V is TRBV11-2 and J is TRBJ1-6; a weak D match, TRBD1 (5 bases). CDR1 and CDR2 from the germline V gene are SGHAT and FQNNGV. The V end was cut by 8 bases, the J end by 0 bases, with 14 bases between. The CDR3 has 16 amino acids. CDR3 protein: CASRREGISYNSPLHF. CDR3 nucleotide sequence: TGTGCCAGCCGTCGTGAGGGGATCTCCTATAATTCACCCCTCCACTTT.

The chain is built from TRBV12-2 and TRBJ2-1; no DNA check was done on the table's D call, TRBD2. TRBV12-2 is classified as a pseudogene. This CDR3 is built from 16 residues. DNA of the CDR3: TGTGCAAGTCGCGAACGGCGCTCTAGCTCCTACAATGAGCAGTTCTTC. Amino acids: CASRERRSSSYNEQFF.

V is TRBV5-4 and J is TRBJ1-4, with D possibly being TRBD1 (5 bases). CDR1 is SGHNT and CDR2 is YYREEE in the germline V gene (reference sequence). Trimming removed 2 bases at V and 5 bases at J, with 19 bases between. The CDR3 has 17 residues. CDR3 in DNA: TGTGCCAGCAGCTTAAGAAGGGGCGCGGAAGGGAATGAAAAACTGTTTTTT. It codes for CASSLRRGAEGNEKLFF. Full variable domain (rest looked up from reference TRBV5-4 and TRBJ1-4): ETGVTQSPTHLIKTRGQQVTLRCSSQSGHNTVSWYQQALGQGPQFIFQYYREEENGRGNFPPRFSGLQFPNYSSELNVNALELDDSALYLCASSLRRGAEGNEKLFFGSGTQLSVL.

The chain has TRBV30 and TRBJ2-1; the match to TRBD2 covers 7 bases. V shed 3 bases, J shed 6 bases, and the junction held 11 bases outside the gene matches. Germline V gene sequence: CDR1 GTSNPN, CDR2 SVGIG (reference sequence). The CDR3 is 15 residues long. CDR3 amino acids: CAWSVGGGVLNEQFF. DNA for the CDR3: TGTGCCTGGAGCGTCGGCGGGGGTGTCCTCAATGAGCAGTTCTTC.

This rearrangement joins TRBV6-5 to TRBJ1-6; 7 bases match TRBD1. The CDR3 consists of 13 residues. With V trimmed by 5 bases and J by 18 bases, 13 bases remained unmatched. Germline V gene data show CDR1 as MNHEY and CDR2 as SVGAGI. CDR3: CASSPTLTGYSHF. In DNA form, the CDR3 reads TGTGCCAGCAGTCCAACACTGACAGGGTATTCCCACTTT.

This clone was recorded a few times. The V call is TRBV19, the J call TRBJ2-7; 8 nucleotides line up with TRBD1. V dropped 6 bases and J dropped 3; count of bases not matched to a gene: 10. In germline, CDR1 is LNHDA, CDR2 SQIVND (reference sequence). The CDR3 covers 15 residues. This CDR3 is CASSLFGTGDYEQYF. The CDR3 DNA sequence: TGTGCCAGTAGCTTGTTCGGGACAGGAGACTACGAGCAGTACTTC. The entire variable domain, with the rest obtained from reference TRBV19 and TRBJ2-7, is as follows: DGGITQSPKYLFRKEGQNVTLSCEQNLNHDAMYWYRQDPGQGLRLIYYSQIVNDFQKGDIAEGYSVSREKKESFPLTVTSAQKNPTAFYLCASSLFGTGDYEQYFGPGTRLTVT.

V usage is TRBV6-4 and J usage is TRBJ2-5; D unclear. CDR1 and CDR2 (germline): MRHNA, SNTAGT. The V end lost 3 bases, the J end lost 1 base, and 12 bases lay between the germline ends. This CDR3 is 15 amino acids long. In DNA form, the CDR3 reads TGTGCCAGCAGTGAGGGCAGCCTTCCCCAAGAGACCCAGTACTTC. Its translation is CASSEGSLPQETQYF.

The V call is TRBV7-9, the J call TRBJ2-3; the D gene is possibly TRBD1 (6 bases). The CDR3 consists of 16 residues. CDR1 is SEHNR, CDR2 FQNEAQ, per germline (reference sequence). The V end lost 4 bases, the J end lost 4 bases, and 18 bases lay between the germline ends. Here the CDR3 DNA reads TGTGCCAGCAGCTGGGGGCCAGGGGTGCAGGCAGATACGCAGTATTTT. Translated, it gives CASSWGPGVQADTQYF.

This rearrangement joins TRBV19 to TRBJ2-3, with TRBD2 identical over 7 bases. V was pared by 2 bases and J by 4 bases, with 9 bases of the junction left unmatched. CDR1 is LNHDA and CDR2 is SQIVND in the germline V gene (reference sequence). This CDR3 is built from 16 residues. The CDR3 region is CASSIMAAGNPDTQYF. The CDR3 DNA reads TGTGCCAGTAGTATAATGGCAGCGGGGAACCCAGATACGCAGTATTTT.

This sequence joins TRBV18 and TRBJ1-4; possibly TRBD1 for D (5 bases). Germline CDR1 KGHSH, CDR2 LQKENI. The V and J ends lost 4 bases and 0 bases respectively, with 6 bases between them. CDR3 length: 14 residues. The CDR3 sequence is CASSQTATNEKLFF. DNA for the CDR3: TGTGCCAGCTCACAGACAGCAACTAATGAAAAACTGTTTTTT.

This clone was seen a handful of times. The chain links TRBV10-3 to TRBJ2-6, with TRBD2 identical over 8 bases. This CDR3 contains 16 residues. CDR1 and CDR2 from the germline V gene are ENHRY and SYGVKD. V lost 2 bases and J lost 0; bases outside the gene matches: 0. The CDR3 region is CAISERGGSGANVLTF. CDR3 sequence (DNA): TGTGCCATCAGTGAGCGGGGGGGCTCTGGGGCCAACGTCCTGACTTTC.

The CDR3 nucleotides read TGTGCCAGCAGTGATGAGGGCAGCTCCTACAATGAGCAGTTCTTC. As protein: CASSDEGSSYNEQFF. V gene TRBV6-4 combines with J gene TRBJ2-1; D possibly corresponds to TRBD2 (5 bases). The CDR3 is made up of 15 amino acids. CDR1 is MRHNA and CDR2 is SNTAGT in the germline V gene. V lost 3 bases, J lost 0 bases, and 9 bases lay in between.

This chain links TRBV6-6 with TRBJ1-2, with D unresolved. Trimming removed 0 bases from V and 4 bases from J, with 6 bases in between. The CDR3 is 13 residues long. Germline V gene lookup returns CDR1 MNHNY and CDR2 SVGAGI (reference sequence). The CDR3 DNA sequence: TGTGCCAGCAGTTACTCGCGGGTCTATGGCTACACCTTC. It yields the protein CASSYSRVYGYTF.

CDR3 in DNA: TGCGCCAGCAGCCGAGATCCAGGGCCGAATCAGCCCCAGCATTTT. Protein: CASSRDPGPNQPQHF. This sequence joins TRBV4-1 and TRBJ1-5, with a weak D call TRBD1 (5 bases). The CDR3 sequence is 15 residues long. Per germline, CDR1 MGHRA and CDR2 YSYEKL. The ends were cut back, 4 bases at V and 4 bases at J, with 14 bases in the middle.